The clone carrying this T cell receptor beta chain was detected only a few times. The antigen is not known. The authors deemed Graves' hyperthyroidism stable absent ophthalmopathy progression within 18 months. On the basis of clinical symptoms, serum thyroxine and TRAb, thyroid ultrasound and orbital computed tomography, diagnoses were made. These data originate in a study of T cells in Graves' hyperthyroidism and ophthalmopathy. Amplification of TCR beta CDR3 regions was performed using RNA transcripts as template. HTBI primers were used for first-round RT-PCR of the TCR CDR3. TCRdb re-analysed the multiplex PCR reads in MiXCR, keeping a single row per CDR3 protein. The sample lists around 350,000 distinct CDR3 sequences; over 10% were seen once. General study results and limits: Blood held most thyroid clonotypes expanded above 0.001 frequency.

V lost 3 bases to trimming and J lost 3 bases, with 12 bases between them. The length of the CDR3 is 14 residues. The germline V gene encodes CDR1 LNHNV and CDR2 YYDKDF (reference sequence). Sequenced sample: blood. The receptor was derived from a woman under 30 with Graves' hyperthyroidism. The V and J genes are TRBV15 and TRBJ2-7, with D uncertain. The CDR3 sequence is CATSSSRANYEQYF. In DNA form, the CDR3 reads TGTGCCACCAGCAGTAGCCGTGCAAACTACGAGCAGTACTTC.